This is a list of T cell receptor beta chains from one sample in a study of post-analysis software for immune sequencing data. TCRdb independently ran MiXCR on the PCR reads; one entry per CDR3 protein. This table has about 810,000 distinct CDR3 sequences, roughly half appearing once. Sequenced sample: blood. Source of these receptors: a girl aged 5-17 years with multiple sclerosis. CDR3s include the opening cysteine and the closing phenylalanine or tryptophan. Fields, in order: D gene, V gene, J gene, clone size, CDR3 DNA, CDR3 protein. The D gene is left open where the match is weak. Size is stated for part of the rows, as once, few or many counts, or as a class when the clone is expanded.

TRBD1	TRBV2	TRBJ1-5	once	TGTGCCAGCACCAGGAAGGGACAGGGGACCAATCAGCCCCAGCATTTT	CASTRKGQGTNQPQHF
NA	TRBV29-1	TRBJ2-7	NA	TGCAGCGTTGAGAAGCCCCGCTCCGGGCAGTACTTC	CSVEKPRSGQYF
NA	TRBV25-1	TRBJ2-3	NA	TGTGCCAGCAGTGAATATGGGGGGGCATCAGATACGCAGTATTTT	CASSEYGGASDTQYF
NA	TRBV29-1	TRBJ2-5	few	TGCAGCGTTGGTGGGCAGGGGGAGACCCAGTACTTC	CSVGGQGETQYF
NA	TRBV29-1	TRBJ1-2	NA	TGCAGCGTTGATATGGCCTTCTATGGCTACACCTTC	CSVDMAFYGYTF
NA	TRBV20-1	TRBJ1-2	NA	TGCAGTGCTTATGATTGGCAGTCAGCTAACTATGGCTACACCTTC	CSAYDWQSANYGYTF
TRBD2	TRBV7-8	TRBJ2-3	few	TGTGCCAGCAGCCCAAGGACTAGCGGGGATAGCACAGATACGCAGTATTTT	CASSPRTSGDSTDTQYF
NA	TRBV11-2	TRBJ2-5	NA	TGTGCCAGCAGCTTTTTTATAGAAGAGACCCAGTACTTC	CASSFFIEETQYF
NA	TRBV7-3	TRBJ1-1	NA	TGTGCCAGCAGCTCTGGGCGCGGCACTGAAGCTTTCTTT	CASSSGRGTEAFF
NA	TRBV5-1	TRBJ2-1	once	TGCGCCAGCAGCCAACCACACCAGAATGAGCAGTTCTTC	CASSQPHQNEQFF
TRBD1	TRBV6-5	TRBJ1-1	NA	TGTGCCAGCAGCATATCAGGGGGCACTGAAGCTTTCTTT	CASSISGGTEAFF
NA	TRBV5-1	TRBJ2-5	few	TGCGCCAGCAGCCTAGGGACGGACGAGACCCAGTACTTC	CASSLGTDETQYF
TRBD2	TRBV2	TRBJ2-1	few	TGTGCCAGCATTGGACTAGCGGGAGCCTACAATGAGCAGTTCTTC	CASIGLAGAYNEQFF
NA	TRBV14	TRBJ2-1	few	TGTGCCAGCAGCCAAGGTCAGATAATATACAATGAGCAGTTCTTC	CASSQGQIIYNEQFF
TRBD1	TRBV29-1	TRBJ1-2	NA	TGCAGCGTTGAGGGACAGGGTCTATATGGCTACACCTTC	CSVEGQGLYGYTF
TRBD1	TRBV4-1	TRBJ2-1	NA	TGCGCCAGCAAGGTAGGGGGCCTTTACAATGAGCAGTTCTTC	CASKVGGLYNEQFF
NA	TRBV20-1	TRBJ2-5	NA	TGCAGTGCTCTGGACCGCTACCAAGAGACCCAGTACTTC	CSALDRYQETQYF
TRBD2	TRBV29-1	TRBJ2-3	NA	TGCAGCGTCGAGGGCAGCGGGGGGGCTTCAGATACGCAGTATTTT	CSVEGSGGASDTQYF
NA	TRBV29-1	TRBJ2-3	NA	TGCAGCGTTCACAGACTACTCACAGATACGCAGTATTTT	CSVHRLLTDTQYF
NA	TRBV12-3/TRBV12-4	TRBJ1-2	once	TGTGCCGGCAGTCCGCGGACCTGGGGGAACGGCTACACCTTC	CAGSPRTWGNGYTF
NA	TRBV12-5	TRBJ1-1	few	TGTGCTAGTGGTTTGGTCTCGAGCACTGAAGCTTTCTTT	CASGLVSSTEAFF
TRBD1	TRBV5-1	TRBJ1-2	NA	TGCGCCAGCAGCCTACTGCCGGGACAGGGGAACTATGGCTACACCTTC	CASSLLPGQGNYGYTF
NA	TRBV7-7	TRBJ2-3	NA	TGTGCCAGCAGCTCATCGGGGGCGACAGATACGCAGTATTTT	CASSSSGATDTQYF
NA	TRBV7-2	TRBJ2-3	NA	TGTGCCAGCAGCTTAAGATCTGGACGATACACAGATACGCAGTATTTT	CASSLRSGRYTDTQYF
NA	TRBV5-1	TRBJ2-3	NA	TGCGCCAGCAGCCCCGTGACCAGGACGAGCGGTACGCAGTATTTT	CASSPVTRTSGTQYF
NA	TRBV20-1	TRBJ1-1	NA	TGCAGTGCTAGAGATCCCCGGTCGGGCCCGAACACTGAAGCTTTCTTT	CSARDPRSGPNTEAFF
TRBD2	TRBV7-9	TRBJ2-1	few	TGTGCCAGCAGCCCAGGACTAGCGGGAGGGGACAATGAGCAGTTCTTC	CASSPGLAGGDNEQFF
TRBD2	TRBV4-1	TRBJ2-4	NA	TGCGCCAGCAGCCAAGGACTAGCGGGAGGCAAAAACATTCAGTACTTC	CASSQGLAGGKNIQYF
NA	TRBV12-3/TRBV12-4	TRBJ2-1	few	TGTGCCGGCAGTTTGGGCGGGGAGAAGCAGTTCTTC	CAGSLGGEKQFF
TRBD2	TRBV5-1	TRBJ2-7	few	TGCGCCAGCAGCTTGGCCCTAGCGGGCTCCTACGAGCAGTACTTC	CASSLALAGSYEQYF
TRBD2	TRBV3-1	TRBJ2-1	NA	TGTGCCAGCAGCCAAGACACAGGACTAGCATACAATGAGCAGTTCTTC	CASSQDTGLAYNEQFF
NA	TRBV20-1	TRBJ1-1	NA	TGCAGTGCTAATTTCCCGGGGACTGAAGCTTTCTTT	CSANFPGTEAFF
NA	TRBV6-6	TRBJ2-3	few	TGTGCCAGCAATCGGGATACGCAGTATTTT	CASNRDTQYF
TRBD1	TRBV29-1	TRBJ2-7	few	TGCAGCGTTGTTCGGGACAGCTTTTACGAGCAGTACTTC	CSVVRDSFYEQYF
NA	TRBV7-3	TRBJ2-1	NA	TGTGCCAGCAGCCCCCATCAGGTGCAAGGTAATGAGCAGTTCTTC	CASSPHQVQGNEQFF
NA	TRBV10-3	TRBJ2-7	few	TGTGCCATTGGCTACGAGCAGTACTTC	CAIGYEQYF
NA	TRBV10-3	TRBJ2-7	NA	TGTGCCATCAGTGAGTTGGACACCTACGAGCAGTACTTC	CAISELDTYEQYF
TRBD1	TRBV11-2	TRBJ2-3	once	TGTGCCAGCAGCATAGACAGGGGGCGCACCACAGATACGCAGTATTTT	CASSIDRGRTTDTQYF
NA	TRBV28	TRBJ1-1	NA	TGTGCCAGCACTCGCTCCGCAAACACTGAAGCTTTCTTT	CASTRSANTEAFF
NA	TRBV6-5	TRBJ2-7	few	TGTGCCAGCAGTACAACACCCTCCTACGAGCAGTACTTC	CASSTTPSYEQYF
TRBD1	TRBV6-5	TRBJ2-7	NA	TGTGCCAGCAGTTACCAGGGACAGGGGGCATCCTGGACCTACGAGCAGTACTTC	CASSYQGQGASWTYEQYF
NA	TRBV20-1	TRBJ1-1	NA	TGCAGTGCTAGAGCAACTGCCGAGGGGCAGGGGACTGAAGCTTTCTTT	CSARATAEGQGTEAFF
NA	TRBV4-2	TRBJ2-7	many	TGTGCCAGCACCGCGGAGACTGACCTGTTAAGCGAGCAGTACTTC	CASTAETDLLSEQYF
TRBD1	TRBV27	TRBJ1-2	NA	TGTGCCAGCAGTTTAGGGACAGACCCTAACTATGGCTACACCTTC	CASSLGTDPNYGYTF
NA	TRBV3-1	TRBJ2-7	NA	TGTGCCAGCAGCCAAGAAGTGATGGGCTCCTACGAGCAGTACTTC	CASSQEVMGSYEQYF
NA	TRBV12-3/TRBV12-4	TRBJ1-1	NA	TGTGCCAGCAGTCCACCCGAATGGAACACTGAAGCTTTCTTT	CASSPPEWNTEAFF
NA	TRBV10-3	TRBJ1-2	NA	TGTGCCATCAGTGAAGACAGACAGGCCCAGTTACAAGGCTACACCTTC	CAISEDRQAQLQGYTF
NA	TRBV6-1	TRBJ1-5	NA	TGTGCCAGCAGTGAAGGGAATCCAGGTAGAGGGACAAGGGCTTTCTGGCAGCCCCAGCATTTT	CASSEGNPGRGTRAFWQPQHF
NA	TRBV5-1	TRBJ2-4	NA	TGCGCCAGCAGCCCAGACGGGATATTTACCAAAAACATTCAGTACTTC	CASSPDGIFTKNIQYF
NA	TRBV15	TRBJ2-1	once	TGTGCCACCAGCAGAGATGAGGGCTTCTCCTACAATGAGCAGTTCTTC	CATSRDEGFSYNEQFF
NA	TRBV20-1	TRBJ1-1	few	TGCAGTGCTAGAGATCACAGGGAGAACACTGAAGCTTTCTTT	CSARDHRENTEAFF
NA	TRBV6-6	TRBJ1-4	NA	TGTGCCAGCAGACCGGGACAAACGGACTTCTCTAATGAAAAACTGTTTTTT	CASRPGQTDFSNEKLFF